This T cell receptor beta chain stems from a study of T-cell reconstitution after alpha-beta-depleted transplantation in children listed by TCRdb under 2016. Context from the whole study: The study quantitatively tracked T-cell immune reconstitution after TCRalphabeta/CD19-depleted allogeneic hematopoietic cell transplantation in children using TCR repertoire profiling.

The CDR3, cysteine through phenylalanine, is 13 amino acids long. Just the 39-base CDR3 DNA is kept, in frame starting at base 1. V is shortened by 5 bases, J by 6 bases, and the region joining them spans 14 bases. The CDR1 and CDR2 encoded by the germline V gene (reference sequence) are MNHEY and SMNVEV. Library creation used PCR. Sequenced on an Illumina HiSeq 2500. Molecular barcoding was employed in the preparation of TCR libraries, with unique molecular identifiers being used to normalize TCRbeta repertoire quantification. TCRdb reworked the public reads: Q25 trimming with fastp, MiXCR clone assembly, productive beta chains retained. When rows share a CDR3 protein, they turn into one entry using the most common DNA and genes. In all, the sample holds 330,000 or so distinct CDR3 sequences, and around a tenth of those were seen once. The top ten clonotypes cover 2% to 3% of the sample. Remarks on this clonotype: Its specific antigen is unknown. No base qualities exist here, and no much larger clone lies one base off it.

Sequenced here: PBMCs from the stem cell graft donor, sampled from the stem cell graft. The receptor comes from a human donor who donated a stem cell graft to a child with acute lymphoblastic leukemia. Recombination connected TRBV27 to TRBJ2-7; no D gene is confidently identified. In nucleotides, the sequence is TGTGCCAGCAGTCGGGTTGGGTATGGCGAGCAGTACTTC. It codes for CASSRVGYGEQYF.